The source of this TCR beta chain is a study of CD8+ T cells in alopecia areata. Study at large: It was oral tofacitinib, at 5 to 10 mg twice daily, that treated patients received.

Regarding this clone: Its matching antigen is unknown.

The study's findings and limits: On tofacitinib, scalp clonality and expanded CD8+ clones among top 100 fell significantly.

As to treatment: oral pan-JAK inhibitor, 5-10 mg twice daily. Both CD4+ and CD8+ T cells were separated by sorting PBMCs. As the sequencing template, cDNA was produced by extracting RNA and reverse transcribing it. The data were produced by immunoSEQ multiplex PCR, yet TCRdb's version contains in-frame clones alone and is incomplete. The table includes under 130,000 clones, around 86% detected once. Germline CDR1 MNHEY, CDR2 SMNVEV (reference sequence). CDR3 length: 15 residues. V trimming: 2 bases; J trimming: 3 bases; junction bases outside the gene matches: 5. Sequenced here: CD8+ T cells sorted from blood, sampled at approximately week 30, from a patient treated with tofacitinib. J is TRBJ2-7 and V is TRBV27, with TRBD2 matching 9 bases. This clonotype was obtained from a human donor with alopecia areata. The CDR3 sequence: CASSLKVAGVYEQYF. CDR3 sequence (DNA): TGTGCCAGCAGTTTAAAAGTAGCGGGGGTCTACGAGCAGTACTTC.